This T cell receptor (beta chain) comes out of a study of cytomegalovirus exposure and HLA in healthy donors. Broader study findings: Productive status was seen about 87% or about 30% of the time for most TCR beta V segments in an earlier analysis. Sequencing likely generated an artifact that appeared as a cluster of highly shared sequence variants.

CDR3 length equals 14 residues. Trimming took off 3 bases at V and 0 bases at J, with 8 bases between the two ends. The germline gives CDR1 LNHDA, CDR2 SQIVND (reference sequence). PCR involved 60 Vbeta and 13 Jbeta primers. Libraries were prepared by immunoSEQ multiplex PCR; TCRdb keeps only in-frame clonotypes and omits some of them. The sample has about 100,000 clones; 70% to 85% are singletons. Remarks on this clone: Its specificity is not known.

The origin of this receptor is a woman between 18 and 30 years old in good health and CMV-seronegative. The source material was PBMCs. V gene TRBV19 combines with J gene TRBJ1-2; D is unclear. In DNA, the CDR3 is TGTGCCAGTAGTATCAGAAATTCTAACTATGGCTACACCTTC. Encoded protein: CASSIRNSNYGYTF. The variable domain in full, with the rest retrieved from reference TRBV19 and TRBJ1-2, is DGGITQSPKYLFRKEGQNVTLSCEQNLNHDAMYWYRQDPGQGLRLIYYSQIVNDFQKGDIAEGYSVSREKKESFPLTVTSAQKNPTAFYLCASSIRNSNYGYTFGSGTRLTVV.